Presented here are 11 T cell receptor beta chains from one specimen sequenced in a study of blood T cell repertoires in COVID-19. Repertoires were generated with immunoSEQ multiplex PCR, while TCRdb's copy carries only in-frame clones and drops some. The sample shows 150,000 to 200,000 clones, 85% of them seen only once. Source material: peripheral blood. Every receptor here comes from a human donor with acute or convalescent COVID-19. The donor label of this sample is uncertain.

V and J are TRBV11-2 and TRBJ2-2; D uncertain. The germline V gene encodes CDR1 SGHAT and CDR2 FQNNGV. The CDR3 length is 14 residues. The germline V and J ends were trimmed by 5 bases and 1 base, with 8 bases remaining between them. This chain's CDR3 is CASSLNRNTGELFF. The DNA of the CDR3 is TGTGCCAGCAGCCTTAACAGGAACACCGGGGAGCTGTTTTTT.

The chain combines TRBV28 with TRBJ2-1, with 11 bases fitting TRBD2. The junction had 5 bases not matched to a gene; V was cut back by 3 bases and J by 4 bases. The CDR3 length is 16 residues. Per germline, CDR1 MDHEN and CDR2 SYDVKM. The CDR3 here is CASSFSLAGGYNEQFF. Written as DNA, the CDR3 is TGTGCCAGCAGTTTTAGCCTAGCGGGGGGTTACAATGAGCAGTTCTTC.

V and J are TRBV4-1 and TRBJ2-1, with D maybe TRBD1 (6 bases). The germline V gene has CDR1 MGHRA and CDR2 YSYEKL. V dropped 4 bases and J dropped 4 bases, with 8 bases sitting between them. This CDR3 region has 13 residues. CDR3 residues: CASSRGQYNEQFF. The CDR3 DNA follows: TGCGCCAGCAGCCGGGGGCAGTACAATGAGCAGTTCTTC.

V is TRBV5-8 and J is TRBJ1-2; TRBD1 matches 7 bases. Germline CDR1 SGHTS, CDR2 YDEGEE. V shed 5 bases, J shed 5 bases, and the junction held 6 bases outside the gene matches. The CDR3 length is 13 residues. The CDR3 region has the DNA TGTGCCAGCAGGAATGACAGGGTTTATGGCTACACCTTC. This sequence encodes CASRNDRVYGYTF.

V is TRBV6-5 and J is TRBJ1-2; possible D gene TRBD1, 6 bases. CDR1 and CDR2 from the germline V gene are MNHEY and SVGAGI. This CDR3 is built from 12 residues. The germline V and J ends were trimmed by 8 bases and 4 bases, with 11 bases remaining between them. The CDR3 sequence is CASRRGGYGYTF. DNA for the CDR3: TGTGCCAGCCGCAGGGGCGGCTATGGCTACACCTTC.

V usage is TRBV7-2 and J usage is TRBJ2-5, with D possibly TRBD2 on 5 matching bases. CDR1 and CDR2 from the germline V gene are SGHTA and FQGNSA. The CDR3 runs 13 residues. V was clipped by 8 bases and J by 4 bases, with 14 bases between them. CDR3 loop: CASPPRRRETQYF. The CDR3 DNA reads TGTGCCAGCCCGCCGCGGAGGAGAGAGACCCAGTACTTC.

The rearrangement links TRBV29-1 to TRBJ2-7; TRBD1 is a possible D gene (6 bases). The CDR3 is 13 residues long. Trimming took off 5 bases at V and 0 bases at J, with 11 bases between the two ends. Germline loops: CDR1 SQVTM, CDR2 ANQGSEA. The CDR3: CSVLGQNSYEQYF. The CDR3 coding sequence is TGCAGCGTTCTCGGACAGAACTCCTACGAGCAGTACTTC.

This clone has a handful of counts. The chain employs TRBV4-1 and TRBJ2-7; 10 bases match TRBD1. V dropped 4 bases and J dropped 3; count of bases not matched to a gene: 9. Germline-derived CDR1 and CDR2 are MGHRA and YSYEKL. CDR3 length equals 16 residues. The CDR3, as DNA: TGCGCCAGCAGCCTTCAACCGGGACAGGGGATCTACGAGCAGTACTTC. It yields the protein CASSLQPGQGIYEQYF.

V is TRBV7-9 and J is TRBJ1-2, with D tentatively TRBD1 (5 bases). With 5 bases removed from V and 6 bases from J, the gap between germline ends came to 16 bases. The germline V gene has CDR1 SEHNR and CDR2 FQNEAQ (reference sequence). The CDR3 runs 14 residues. This CDR3 is CASSDTGFLNGYTF. The CDR3 region has the DNA TGTGCCAGCAGCGATACAGGTTTCTTGAATGGCTACACCTTC.

This chain connects TRBV2 to TRBJ1-5, with 8 positions matching TRBD1. CDR3 length: 14 residues. V lost 5 bases, J lost 5 bases, and 5 bases stayed unmatched. Germline CDR1 reads SNHLY; CDR2 reads FYNNEI. The CDR3 reads CASSLTGEDQPQHF. The CDR3 nucleotides read TGTGCCAGCAGTTTGACAGGGGAGGATCAGCCCCAGCATTTT. The entire variable domain, with the rest obtained from reference TRBV2 and TRBJ1-5, is as follows: EPEVTQTPSHQVTQMGQEVILRCVPISNHLYFYWYRQILGQKVEFLVSFYNNEISEKSEIFDDQFSVERPDGSNFTLKIRSTKLEDSAMYFCASSLTGEDQPQHFGDGTRLSIL.

The rearrangement joins TRBV5-1 to TRBJ2-3; tentatively, D is TRBD2 (7 bases). The CDR3 loop spans 16 amino acids. Germline CDR1 reads SGHRS; CDR2 reads YFSETQ. The V and J ends lost 3 bases and 0 bases respectively, with 14 bases between them. For the CDR3, the DNA is TGCGCCAGCAGCTCCACGGGGGGCCGGAGCACAGATACGCAGTATTTT. Translation: CASSSTGGRSTDTQYF.